In its sample, the clone carrying this T cell receptor beta chain was seen a few times. The antigen remains undetermined. The data are from a study of T cells in Graves' hyperthyroidism and ophthalmopathy. The CDR3 has 17 amino acids. Germline V gives CDR1 SGHAT, CDR2 FQNNGV. Trimming cost V 5 bases and J 0 bases, with 17 bases left between them. The investigators amplified TCR beta CDR3 regions from RNA transcripts. Researchers ran a first-round RT-PCR on the TCR CDR3 using the HTBI primer set. TCRdb redid the calling of the multiplex PCR reads with MiXCR, one entry per CDR3 protein. The sample includes 550,000 to 850,000 distinct CDR3 sequences, around 19% of them seen just once. General study findings and limits: A model of 13 V-J features distinguished ophthalmopathy from stable hyperthyroidism.

The specimen was blood. The TCR comes from a woman aged 45-65 years with Graves' hyperthyroidism that later progressed to Graves' ophthalmopathy. This rearrangement joins TRBV11-2 to TRBJ1-3; D unresolved. CDR3 sequence: CASSKYGSLTSGNTIYF. The CDR3 DNA is TGTGCCAGCAGCAAATACGGGTCTCTCACCTCTGGAAACACCATATATTTT.